What follows are 22 T cell receptor beta chains derived from one specimen sequenced in a study of blood T cell repertoires in COVID-19. Some clones are missing from TCRdb's copy, which holds only in-frame ones; the method was immunoSEQ multiplex PCR. This sample has 100,000 or so clones, with around 89% found just once. The sequencing input was peripheral blood. The receptors here all came from a human donor with acute or convalescent COVID-19. The donor label of this sample is uncertain.

In regard to this clone: The same CDR3 also results from other DNA sequences found in this sample. The chain carries TRBV19 and TRBJ1-5, with D maybe TRBD1 (5 bases). Germline CDR1 and CDR2: LNHDA and SQIVND (reference sequence). V lost 2 bases and J 5 bases, leaving 7 bases between the germline ends. CDR3 length equals 13 residues. CDR3 sequence reads: CASSIQGDQPQHF. The DNA for the CDR3 is TGTGCCAGTAGTATACAGGGCGATCAGCCCCAGCATTTT.

The genes are TRBV11-2 and TRBJ2-1, with D perhaps matching TRBD1 (5 bases). CDR3 length equals 14 residues. Trimming took off 1 base at V and 1 base at J, with 5 bases between the two ends. Germline V gene data show CDR1 as SGHAT and CDR2 as FQNNGV. The CDR3 protein is CASSLAGSYNEQFF. As DNA, the CDR3 is TGTGCCAGCAGCTTAGCAGGGTCCTACAATGAGCAGTTCTTC.

This chain uses TRBV5-1 with TRBJ2-3, with 9 bases matching TRBD2. The CDR3 is 16 amino acids. V trimming: 0 bases; J trimming: 2 bases; junction bases outside the gene matches: 4. Germline CDR1 is SGHRS and CDR2 is YFSETQ. CDR3 DNA: TGCGCCAGCAGCTTGGGGGCTAGCGGGAACACAGATACGCAGTATTTT. Translating it yields CASSLGASGNTDTQYF.

This clone was observed a few times. The chain carries TRBV27 and TRBJ1-5; D possibly corresponds to TRBD1 (5 bases). The CDR3 covers 16 residues. The germline V and J ends were trimmed by 2 bases and 7 bases, with 18 bases remaining between them. CDR1 and CDR2 from the germline V gene are MNHEY and SMNVEV (reference sequence). The CDR3 loop reads CASSLTGPGYLQPQHF. CDR3 in DNA: TGTGCCAGCAGTTTAACGGGTCCAGGGTATTTGCAGCCCCAGCATTTT.

Concerning this clone itself: This sample includes further DNA sequences coding for the same CDR3. The chain has TRBV9 and TRBJ2-3, with 7 bases lining up with TRBD2. The germline gives CDR1 SGDLS, CDR2 YYNGEE. The CDR3 is 15 residues long. V lost 2 bases and J lost 4; bases outside the gene matches: 7. CDR3 loop: CASSVAGVVADTQYF. The CDR3 bases are TGTGCCAGCAGCGTTGCGGGGGTCGTGGCAGATACGCAGTATTTT.

The V and J genes are TRBV28 and TRBJ1-2; D remains ambiguous. Germline V gene lookup returns CDR1 MDHEN and CDR2 SYDVKM. Trimming removed 6 bases from V and 2 bases from J, with 13 bases in between. The CDR3 loop spans 14 amino acids. CDR3 bases: TGTGCCAGCAGGGCGGGAGGGTCCAACTATGGCTACACCTTC. This sequence encodes CASRAGGSNYGYTF.

The CDR3 reads CASSLAAHAGDTQYF. The CDR3 DNA reads TGTGCCAGCAGCTTAGCGGCTCACGCAGGAGATACGCAGTATTTT. This chain links TRBV7-2 with TRBJ2-3; D uncertain. The CDR3 is 15 amino acids. Germline V gene sequence: CDR1 SGHTA, CDR2 FQGNSA. Trimming took 0 bases from V and 5 from J, leaving 12 bases between them.

V gene TRBV5-4 combines with J gene TRBJ2-3; TRBD1 matches at 9 bases. With V trimmed by 3 bases and J by 4 bases, 12 bases remained unmatched. Germline V gene sequence: CDR1 SGHNT, CDR2 YYREEE (reference sequence). The CDR3 has 17 amino acids. CDR3 region: CASSYLITGGGSDTQYF. The CDR3 DNA reads TGTGCCAGCAGCTACCTAATTACAGGGGGCGGGTCAGATACGCAGTATTTT. Supplemented by reference TRBV5-4 and TRBJ2-3, the full variable domain reads ETGVTQSPTHLIKTRGQQVTLRCSSQSGHNTVSWYQQALGQGPQFIFQYYREEENGRGNFPPRFSGLQFPNYSSELNVNALELDDSALYLCASSYLITGGGSDTQYFGPGTRLTVL.

The chain joins TRBV19 to TRBJ1-2, with 7 bases that match TRBD1. The CDR3 has 14 amino acids. V lost 5 bases and J lost 3; bases outside the gene matches: 6. Germline V gene data show CDR1 as LNHDA and CDR2 as SQIVND (reference sequence). The CDR3 coding sequence is TGTGCCAGTAGTGCGGACAGGACCCACTATGGCTACACCTTC. This encodes CASSADRTHYGYTF. Full variable domain (outside the CDR3, taken from reference TRBV19 and TRBJ1-2): DGGITQSPKYLFRKEGQNVTLSCEQNLNHDAMYWYRQDPGQGLRLIYYSQIVNDFQKGDIAEGYSVSREKKESFPLTVTSAQKNPTAFYLCASSADRTHYGYTFGSGTRLTVV.

The chain recombines TRBV21-1 with TRBJ1-5; the tabulated D call, TRBD1, remains unverified against the DNA. TRBV21-1 is shown as a pseudogene. The CDR3 covers 13 residues. The CDR3 DNA reads TGTGCCAGCATAGACAGGTACAATCAGCCCCAGCATTTT. It yields the protein CASIDRYNQPQHF.

This clone was seen only a few times. This chain links TRBV7-8 with TRBJ1-3; 11 bases match TRBD1. V shed 5 bases and J 3 bases; nucleotides not matched to a gene: 9. The CDR3 sequence is 17 residues long. CDR1 is SGHVS, CDR2 FQNEAQ, per germline. The CDR3 spells CASSPYRTGGGGNTIYF. In DNA form, the CDR3 reads TGTGCCAGCAGCCCTTATCGGACAGGGGGCGGTGGAAACACCATATATTTT.

The chain uses TRBV5-5 and TRBJ2-5; 11 bases are a match to TRBD2. The CDR3 contains 15 residues. After removal of 3 bases from V and 5 bases from J, the junction contained 6 bases not matched to a gene. Germline V lookup: CDR1 SGHKS, CDR2 YYEKEE (reference sequence). CDR3 DNA sequence: TGTGCCAGCAGCTGGCGACTAGCGGGAAGGGAGACCCAGTACTTC. Translation gives CASSWRLAGRETQYF.

This clone appeared a few times. The V call is TRBV7-2, the J call TRBJ2-7; D may be TRBD1 (5 bases). The V end was cut by 1 base, the J end by 2 bases, with 9 bases between. This CDR3 has 14 amino acids. Looked up from germline, CDR1 is SGHTA and CDR2 is FQGNSA. The DNA of the CDR3 is TGTGCCAGCAGCTTAGATCGACAGCCCTACGAGCAGTACTTC. It is translated as CASSLDRQPYEQYF.

The V gene is TRBV7-9, the J gene TRBJ1-5; the match to TRBD1 covers 7 bases. The germline gives CDR1 SEHNR, CDR2 FQNEAQ (reference sequence). The V gene end was trimmed by 2 bases and the J gene end by 6 bases; junction bases not matched to a gene: 1. CDR3 length: 13 amino acids. Here the CDR3 reads CASSLTGVQPQHF. The CDR3 DNA reads TGTGCCAGCAGCTTAACAGGGGTTCAGCCCCAGCATTTT.

The chain links TRBV7-6 to TRBJ1-1, with D uncertain. Germline assignment: CDR1 SGHVS and CDR2 FNYEAQ. The CDR3 has 17 residues. The V and J ends lost 5 bases and 4 bases respectively, with 23 bases between them. CDR3: CASSLTVAESIFTEAFF. The CDR3 nucleotides are TGTGCCAGCAGCCTGACCGTAGCCGAAAGCATTTTCACTGAAGCTTTCTTT.

The CDR3 region has the DNA TGTGCCAGCAGCTTAGGGCTAGCGGGAAACAATGAGCAGTTCTTC. Its protein product is CASSLGLAGNNEQFF. The genes are TRBV7-2 and TRBJ2-1, with TRBD2 matching 9 bases. The germline V gene has CDR1 SGHTA and CDR2 FQGNSA. Unmatched junction bases numbered 3, after V lost 1 base and J lost 5 bases. There are 15 residues in the CDR3. Drawing the rest from reference TRBV7-2 and TRBJ2-1, the complete variable domain is GAGVSQSPSNKVTEKGKDVELRCDPISGHTALYWYRQSLGQGLEFLIYFQGNSAPDKSGLPSDRFSAERTGGSVSTLTIQRTQQEDSAVYLCASSLGLAGNNEQFFGPGTRLTVL.

V is TRBV7-9 and J is TRBJ2-7, with D perhaps matching TRBD1 (6 bases). Trimming pared 1 base from V and 5 bases from J, leaving 9 bases between. The germline gives CDR1 SEHNR, CDR2 FQNEAQ (reference sequence). CDR3 size: 13 residues. The CDR3 DNA is TGTGCCAGCAGCTTAGAGGGGGTCCACGAGCAGTACTTC. Protein: CASSLEGVHEQYF. Supplemented by reference TRBV7-9 and TRBJ2-7, the full variable domain reads DTGVSQNPRHKITKRGQNVTFRCDPISEHNRLYWYRQTLGQGPEFLTYFQNEAQLEKSRLLSDRFSAERPKGSFSTLEIQRTEQGDSAMYLCASSLEGVHEQYFGPGTRLTVT.

This chain uses TRBV5-8 with TRBJ2-6; D gene uncertain. The CDR3 contains 16 residues. Looked up from germline, CDR1 is SGHTS and CDR2 is YDEGEE. Trimming shortened V by 0 bases and J by 0 bases, and 7 bases separated the two germline ends. The CDR3 loop reads CASSLGAGSGANVLTF. CDR3 coding DNA: TGTGCCAGCAGCTTGGGGGCCGGCTCTGGGGCCAACGTCCTGACTTTC.

The chain couples TRBV4-3 to TRBJ2-1; weak D call: TRBD1 (6 bases). Germline CDR1 and CDR2: LGHNA and YSLEER. The CDR3 contains 14 residues. V was trimmed by 0 bases and J by 8 bases, leaving 11 bases between them. The CDR3, as DNA: TGCGCCAGCAGCCAAGATTCAGGGGCGGATGAGCAGTTCTTC. This gives the protein CASSQDSGADEQFF.

The chain recombines TRBV11-3 with TRBJ2-7; 9 bases match TRBD2. The CDR3 totals 15 residues. V shed 1 base, J shed 7 bases, and the junction held 8 bases outside the gene matches. The germline V gene encodes CDR1 SGHNT and CDR2 YENEEA. In DNA form, the CDR3 reads TGTGCCAGCAGCTTAGGGCTAGCGGGATTGCGGGAGCAGTACTTC. Protein sequence: CASSLGLAGLREQYF.

The chain is built from TRBV5-4 and TRBJ1-1; D unclear. The CDR3 consists of 14 residues. Between the trimmed V and J ends, which lost 0 bases and 1 base, there was a span of 7 bases. Germline V gene sequence: CDR1 SGHNT, CDR2 YYREEE (reference sequence). CDR3 sequence reads: CASSLAAENTEAFF. CDR3 nucleotides: TGTGCCAGCAGCTTGGCTGCGGAGAACACTGAAGCTTTCTTT.

The chain uses TRBV6-5 and TRBJ2-7; possible D gene TRBD1, 7 bases. The germline CDR1 and CDR2 sequences are MNHEY and SVGAGI. There are 15 residues in the CDR3. V gave up 2 bases and J gave up 4 bases, with 15 bases separating them. The CDR3 region is CASSYRARGEYEQYF. In DNA form, the CDR3 reads TGTGCCAGCAGTTACAGGGCCAGGGGGGAGTACGAGCAGTACTTC.